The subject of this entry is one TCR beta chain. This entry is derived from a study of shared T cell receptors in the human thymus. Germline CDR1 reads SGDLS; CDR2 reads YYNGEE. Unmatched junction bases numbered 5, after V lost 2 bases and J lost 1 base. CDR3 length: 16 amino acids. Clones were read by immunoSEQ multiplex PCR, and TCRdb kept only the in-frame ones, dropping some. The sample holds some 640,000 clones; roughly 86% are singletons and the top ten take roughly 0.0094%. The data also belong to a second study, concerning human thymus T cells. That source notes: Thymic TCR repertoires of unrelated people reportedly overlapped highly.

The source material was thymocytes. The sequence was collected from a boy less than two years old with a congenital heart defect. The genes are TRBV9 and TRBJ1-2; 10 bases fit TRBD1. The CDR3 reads CASSVGDRGGNYGYTF. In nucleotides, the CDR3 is TGTGCCAGCAGCGTGGGGGACAGGGGCGGTAACTATGGCTACACCTTC.